The 15 T cell receptor beta chains listed next were all sequenced from one sample in a study of T cells in Graves' hyperthyroidism and ophthalmopathy. TCR beta CDR3 region amplification was performed from RNA transcripts. In the first-round RT-PCR of the TCR CDR3, the HTBI primer set was used. From the multiplex PCR reads, TCRdb called clonotypes with MiXCR, one entry per CDR3 protein. The table has 530,000 or so distinct CDR3 sequences, 40% to 55% seen once. The sample was peripheral blood or thyroid tissue (not recorded which). Source of these receptors: a young woman with Graves' hyperthyroidism.

The table lists this clonotype with a count of one. This rearrangement joins TRBV20-1 to TRBJ2-5; TRBD2 aligns across 7 bases. The CDR3 contains 14 residues. Germline values: CDR1 DFQATT, CDR2 SNEGSKA (reference sequence). Losses at the gene ends were 1 base for V and 9 bases for J; bases not matched to a gene: 11. CDR3 amino acids: CSARVWASGMPQYF. CDR3 nucleotide sequence: TGCAGTGCTAGAGTCTGGGCTAGCGGTATGCCCCAGTACTTC.

Only a few counts were recorded for this clonotype. A clone one base away is much larger, so this may be a read error. This chain uses TRBV6-4 with TRBJ1-1, with D unresolved. This CDR3 spans 13 amino acids. CDR1 is MRHNA, CDR2 SNTAGT, per germline. The CDR3 protein is CTSSLIPNTEAFF. The CDR3, as DNA: TGTACCAGCAGTCTCATACCGAACACTGAAGCTTTCTTT.

This clonotype came up many times. The V gene is TRBV7-2, the J gene TRBJ2-7; possible D gene TRBD2, 6 bases. With 1 base removed from V and 0 bases from J, the gap between germline ends came to 7 bases. From germline, CDR1 is SGHTA and CDR2 FQGNSA. The CDR3 extends over 14 amino acids. The CDR3 DNA reads TGTGCCAGCAGCTTAGACGGGAGCTCCTACGAGCAGTACTTC. Translation gives CASSLDGSSYEQYF.

This clonotype was seen repeatedly, ten times or more. This chain connects TRBV7-2 to TRBJ2-7; the match to TRBD2 covers 7 bases. The CDR3 has 15 amino acids. The junction had 11 bases not matched to a gene; V was cut back by 4 bases and J by 5 bases. Germline CDR1 SGHTA, CDR2 FQGNSA. CDR3: CASSSLAGEGDEQYF. The CDR3 bases are TGTGCCAGCAGCTCCCTCGCGGGAGAAGGGGACGAGCAGTACTTC.

As for this clonotype: This may be a read error, as it is one base from a much larger clone. CDR3 sequence reads: CASSSDAGSRGTTIYF. The CDR3 bases are TGTGCCAGCAGCTCCGACGCCGGGAGCAGGGGAACCACCATATATTTT. The chain joins TRBV7-6 to TRBJ1-3; TRBD1 might be the D (6 bases). This CDR3 has 16 amino acids. Germline V gives CDR1 SGHVS, CDR2 FNYEAQ. Full variable domain (remainder filled in from reference TRBV7-6 and TRBJ1-3): GAGVSQSPRYKVTKRGQDVALRCDPISGHVSLYWYRQALGQGPEFLTYFNYEAQQDKSGLPNDRFSAERPEGSISTLTIQRTEQRDSAMYRCASSSDAGSRGTTIYFGEGSWLTVV.

CDR3 loop: CSANRTHGNQPQHF. The CDR3 DNA follows: TGCAGTGCCAATCGGACGCATGGCAATCAGCCCCAGCATTTT. The chain carries TRBV20-1 and TRBJ1-5; D is unresolved. The germline gives CDR1 DFQATT, CDR2 SNEGSKA (reference sequence). V was trimmed by 6 bases and J by 2 bases, leaving 14 bases between them. The CDR3 spans 14 residues.

This clonotype appeared many times. The chain carries TRBV10-3 and TRBJ2-5; TRBD2 matches 9 bases. The junction had 6 bases not matched to a gene; V was cut back by 3 bases and J by 4 bases. Germline V gene data show CDR1 as ENHRY and CDR2 as SYGVKD. The CDR3 covers 15 residues. CDR3 in DNA: TGTGCCATCAGTGATAGCGGGAGAGGGGGAGAGACCCAGTACTTC. This translates into CAISDSGRGGETQYF.

Only one count was recorded for this clonotype. J is TRBJ1-5 and V is TRBV29-1; D gene uncertain. Between the trimmed V and J ends, which lost 3 bases and 1 base, there was a span of 7 bases. CDR1 SQVTM and CDR2 ANQGSEA come from the germline V gene. This CDR3 is 13 amino acids long. Here the CDR3 DNA reads TGCAGCGTTGAGGAGGAGAGCAATCAGCCCCAGCATTTT. It codes for CSVEEESNQPQHF.

The CDR3 region is CASSPSGREDTQYF. In nucleotides, the CDR3 is TGTGCCAGCAGCCCTAGCGGGAGGGAAGATACGCAGTATTTT. The genes are TRBV9 and TRBJ2-3; 12 nucleotides align to TRBD2. The CDR3 contains 14 residues. The germline gives CDR1 SGDLS, CDR2 YYNGEE. The ends lost 4 bases at V and 5 bases at J; junction bases unmatched: 2.

As concerns this clonotype: A junction boundary mismatches the germline segment, possibly from a read error. J is TRBJ2-3 and V is TRBV7-9; no firm D call. The germline gives CDR1 SEHNR, CDR2 FQNEAQ (reference sequence). This CDR3 has 15 residues. The CDR3 DNA follows: TGCGCCAGCAGCTTGGACCCGGGCAGAGGAGATACGCAGTATTTT. Protein: CASSLDPGRGDTQYF.

This clonotype was picked up a small number of times. A much larger clone sits a single nucleotide away, making a read error possible. The V call is TRBV19, the J call TRBJ1-1, with D perhaps TRBD1 (6 bases). Looked up from germline, CDR1 is LNHDA and CDR2 is SQIVND (reference sequence). V was clipped by 4 bases and J by 4 bases, with 13 bases between them. The CDR3 spans 14 residues. For the CDR3, the DNA is TGTGCCAGTAGTAGTCAGGGGTTCGGCACTGAAGCTTTCTTT. Translated: CASSSQGFGTEAFF.

This clonotype was found many times. The CDR3, as DNA: TGCGCCAGCAGCCAAGCGCCAAGCGAGGCCTACGAGCAGTACTTC. Protein sequence: CASSQAPSEAYEQYF. The chain links TRBV4-1 to TRBJ2-7; unclear D gene. Trimming shortened V by 1 base and J by 2 bases, and 12 bases separated the two germline ends. Germline V gene sequence: CDR1 MGHRA, CDR2 YSYEKL. This CDR3 spans 15 amino acids.

This clonotype has at least ten counts. The rearrangement links TRBV12-3 or TRBV12-4 to TRBJ2-7, with 9 bases lining up with TRBD1. There are 16 residues in the CDR3. The junction had 10 bases not matched to a gene; V was cut back by 0 bases and J by 7 bases. The CDR3 loop reads CASSLAGTGPPVEQYF. CDR3 bases: TGTGCCAGCAGTTTAGCCGGGACAGGGCCGCCTGTAGAGCAGTACTTC.

The chain couples TRBV2 to TRBJ2-7; D perhaps matches TRBD2 (6 bases). The CDR3 consists of 16 residues. Trimming took off 5 bases at V and 2 bases at J, with 19 bases between the two ends. The germline CDR1 and CDR2 sequences are SNHLY and FYNNEI. The CDR3 reads CASSLGLGAVAYEQYF. In nucleotides, the CDR3 is TGTGCCAGCAGTCTGGGACTCGGGGCTGTTGCCTACGAGCAGTACTTC.

This clonotype was seen repeatedly, ten times or more. V gene TRBV7-9 combines with J gene TRBJ2-2; 7 nucleotides align to TRBD1. This CDR3 is 14 amino acids long. CDR1 and CDR2 from the germline V gene are SEHNR and FQNEAQ (reference sequence). J gave up 6 bases and V 6 bases, and 7 bases lay outside the gene matches. Here the CDR3 reads CASRKTGLAGELFF. CDR3 nucleotides: TGTGCCAGCAGAAAGACAGGGTTGGCCGGGGAGCTGTTTTTT.